The 26 T cell receptor beta chains reported below all come from one sample, sequenced in a study of cytomegalovirus exposure and HLA in healthy donors. Clones were read by immunoSEQ multiplex PCR, and TCRdb kept only the in-frame ones, dropping some. The sample holds approximately 180,000 clones, 86% seen once. The sequencing input was PBMCs. The receptors derive from a woman aged 18-29 years in good health and CMV-seronegative.

The genes are TRBV9 and TRBJ1-5; perhaps TRBD1 as D (6 bases). This CDR3 comprises 16 residues. Trimming removed 0 bases at V and 0 bases at J, with 10 bases between. Germline-derived CDR1 and CDR2 are SGDLS and YYNGEE. The DNA of the CDR3 is TGTGCCAGCAGCGTAGTAGACAGGAGTAGCAATCAGCCCCAGCATTTT. Translation: CASSVVDRSSNQPQHF.

The chain has TRBV6-5 and TRBJ1-3; D not resolved. Germline V gives CDR1 MNHEY, CDR2 SVGAGI. The V end was cut by 6 bases, the J end by 4 bases, with 10 bases between. The CDR3 sequence is 13 residues long. The CDR3 region has the DNA TGTGCCAGCAGAGGAGGCCGCGGAAACACCATATATTTT. As protein: CASRGGRGNTIYF.

V usage is TRBV7-8 and J usage is TRBJ1-2; D unresolved. The CDR3 contains 17 residues. Trimming stripped 1 base from V and 2 bases from J, with 17 bases between. Germline CDR1 reads SGHVS; CDR2 reads FQNEAQ. The CDR3 protein is CASSLVPEGWLNYGYTF. CDR3 DNA: TGTGCCAGCAGCTTAGTACCCGAGGGTTGGTTGAACTATGGCTACACCTTC.

The chain is built from TRBV5-1 and TRBJ2-7; D not certain. The germline gives CDR1 SGHRS, CDR2 YFSETQ. The CDR3 extends over 13 amino acids. The V end was cut by 0 bases, the J end by 3 bases, with 7 bases between. CDR3 coding DNA: TGCGCCAGCAGCTTGGGTGTCATCTACGAGCAGTACTTC. Translating it yields CASSLGVIYEQYF.

This clone has just one count. The rearrangement uses TRBV7-2 and TRBJ2-2; 12 bases map to TRBD2. Germline V CDR1 and CDR2: SGHTA, FQGNSA. The CDR3 loop spans 17 amino acids. V gave up 1 base and J gave up 4 bases; unmatched junction bases: 4. This CDR3 is CASSLGTSGVLTGELFF. The CDR3 nucleotides read TGTGCCAGCAGCTTAGGGACTAGCGGGGTACTCACCGGGGAGCTGTTTTTT.

The chain is built from TRBV7-8 and TRBJ1-2, with a tentative D call TRBD1 (5 bases). This CDR3 is built from 17 residues. Per germline, CDR1 SGHVS and CDR2 FQNEAQ. The V and J ends lost 1 base and 2 bases respectively, with 17 bases between them. The CDR3 spells CASSLGRALDTNYGYTF. The CDR3 nucleotides are TGTGCCAGCAGCTTAGGTAGGGCTTTGGACACCAACTATGGCTACACCTTC.

The J gene is TRBJ1-1, the V gene TRBV30; tentative D call: TRBD1 (6 bases). Germline values: CDR1 GTSNPN, CDR2 SVGIG (reference sequence). CDR3 length equals 13 residues. V was shortened by 3 bases and J by 0 bases, with 8 bases between the two germline ends. CDR3: CAWRDRMNTEAFF. The DNA of the CDR3 is TGTGCCTGGAGGGACAGAATGAACACTGAAGCTTTCTTT.

The V gene is TRBV12-5, the J gene TRBJ2-1; a possible D gene is TRBD1 (6 bases). The CDR3 is 15 residues long. Germline CDR1 and CDR2: LGHNT and FRNRAP. The V end lost 9 bases, the J end lost 5 bases, and 20 bases lay between the germline ends. In DNA form, the CDR3 reads TGTGCTAGCGGATCATTAGGGACACGAAACAATGAGCAGTTCTTC. It is translated as CASGSLGTRNNEQFF.

This chain joins TRBV7-3 and TRBJ2-5; tentative D call: TRBD2 (6 bases). Germline V gene lookup returns CDR1 SGHTA and CDR2 FQGTGA. V was pared by 2 bases and J by 4 bases, with 17 bases between. The CDR3 has 16 amino acids. CDR3 nucleotide sequence: TGTGCCAGCAGCTTACAGGGACTTTCGCGGGGAGAGACCCAGTACTTC. It translates to CASSLQGLSRGETQYF.

This clone was detected only a few times. The chain has TRBV20-1 and TRBJ1-1; D is ambiguous. The V gene lost 5 bases and the J gene lost 6 bases, with 10 bases spanning the gap. Looked up from germline, CDR1 is DFQATT and CDR2 is SNEGSKA (reference sequence). There are 11 residues in the CDR3. CDR3: CSAGIFAEAFF. The CDR3 region has the DNA TGCAGTGCTGGCATTTTTGCTGAAGCTTTCTTT.

V and J are TRBV5-1 and TRBJ2-1; 9 positions match TRBD2. The V and J ends lost 2 bases and 12 bases, in that order; junction bases with no gene match: 12. In germline, CDR1 is SGHRS, CDR2 YFSETQ. The CDR3 length is 15 residues. The CDR3 bases are TGCGCCAGCAGCTTACGCCCAGCGGGAGGTCTCGGGCAGTTCTTC. As protein: CASSLRPAGGLGQFF.

The chain couples TRBV4-2 to TRBJ1-3; 8 nucleotides line up with TRBD1. The germline CDR1 and CDR2 sequences are LGHNA and YNFKEQ. J was trimmed by 4 bases and V by 4 bases; bases with no gene match: 9. The CDR3 is 16 residues long. CDR3 bases: TGTGCCAGCAGCCCCGAGGACAGGGTGGGCGGAAACACCATATATTTT. It encodes CASSPEDRVGGNTIYF.

V gene TRBV18 combines with J gene TRBJ1-5; D remains ambiguous. V dropped 0 bases and J dropped 2 bases, with 11 bases sitting between them. CDR1 KGHSH and CDR2 LQKENI come from the germline V gene. The CDR3 covers 16 residues. CDR3 DNA sequence: TGTGCCAGCTCACCACCGGGCCCCTTGGGCAATCAGCCCCAGCATTTT. It codes for CASSPPGPLGNQPQHF.

This chain connects TRBV5-1 to TRBJ2-7; tentatively, D is TRBD1 (6 bases). Germline V gene sequence: CDR1 SGHRS, CDR2 YFSETQ. The V end was cut by 2 bases, the J end by 3 bases, with 18 bases between. CDR3 size: 16 residues. Here the CDR3 DNA reads TGCGCCAGCAGCTTCAAAGGGACATACTCCGACTACGAGCAGTACTTC. Amino acids: CASSFKGTYSDYEQYF.

The V call is TRBV7-2, the J call TRBJ2-5; 9 bases align to TRBD2. The trim removed 3 bases at V and 9 bases at J, leaving 14 bases unmatched. Per germline, CDR1 SGHTA and CDR2 FQGNSA. This CDR3 has 16 amino acids. CDR3 nucleotide sequence: TGTGCCAGCAGCTTTATTAGGCGGGAGGGGTACCCGGCCCAGTACTTC. Protein sequence: CASSFIRREGYPAQYF.

The chain has TRBV10-2 and TRBJ1-3; the match to TRBD1 covers 9 bases. V was pared by 3 bases and J by 4 bases, with 1 base of the junction left unmatched. The CDR3 loop spans 14 amino acids. The germline V gene has CDR1 WSHSY and CDR2 SAAADI. Here the CDR3 reads CASSEQGAGNTIYF. The CDR3 DNA reads TGCGCCAGCAGTGAACAGGGGGCAGGAAACACCATATATTTT.

The V gene is TRBV6-5, the J gene TRBJ1-2; 10 positions match TRBD1. V was clipped by 6 bases and J by 2 bases; unmatched bases: 6. This CDR3 comprises 15 residues. Germline values: CDR1 MNHEY, CDR2 SVGAGI. CDR3 in DNA: TGTGCCAGCAGGCGAACGGGACAGGGGAACTATGGCTACACCTTC. Its protein product is CASRRTGQGNYGYTF.

This clone is a singleton in its sample. CDR3 in DNA: TGTGCCAGTAGTATAGGCATGACAGGGAATATGGATACGCAGTATTTT. Protein sequence: CASSIGMTGNMDTQYF. The chain recombines TRBV19 with TRBJ2-3; the match to TRBD1 covers 7 bases. Losses at the gene ends were 1 base for V and 6 bases for J; bases not matched to a gene: 10. The CDR3 length is 16 residues. From germline, CDR1 is LNHDA and CDR2 SQIVND (reference sequence).

V is TRBV6-5 and J is TRBJ2-2; 7 positions agree with TRBD1. The CDR3 spans 15 residues. The junction had 5 bases not matched to a gene; V was cut back by 6 bases and J by 1 base. CDR1 and CDR2 (germline): MNHEY, SVGAGI. The CDR3 here is CASSSGTENTGELFF. The CDR3 DNA follows: TGTGCCAGCAGCTCCGGGACAGAGAACACCGGGGAGCTGTTTTTT.

This clone was seen more than once but under ten times. This chain uses TRBV5-6 with TRBJ2-7; D may be TRBD2 (6 bases). The germline V gene has CDR1 SGHDT and CDR2 YYEEEE. The V gene lost 5 bases and the J gene lost 5 bases, with 17 bases spanning the gap. The CDR3 is 14 residues long. Here the CDR3 reads CASSLRGGMDEQYF. CDR3 DNA: TGTGCCAGCAGTTTACGGGGAGGAATGGACGAGCAGTACTTC.

This clone was picked up one time. The gene calls are TRBV7-3 and TRBJ1-3; D gene ambiguous. Germline V gives CDR1 SGHTA, CDR2 FQGTGA. The CDR3 consists of 20 residues. Trimming removed 1 base at V and 0 bases at J, with 22 bases between. The chain's CDR3 is CASSLKGYSSLGSSGNTIYF. DNA for the CDR3: TGTGCCAGCAGCTTAAAAGGTTACTCCTCCTTGGGGAGCTCTGGAAACACCATATATTTT.

The chain carries TRBV15 and TRBJ1-2; D not certain. The CDR3 loop spans 15 amino acids. Germline CDR1 reads LNHNV; CDR2 reads YYDKDF (reference sequence). V lost 1 base, J lost 8 bases, and 17 bases lay in between. Written as DNA, the CDR3 is TGTGCCACCAGCAGAGGTTCACCACCAACAGCCGGCTACACCTTC. Its protein is CATSRGSPPTAGYTF.

V usage is TRBV5-4 and J usage is TRBJ1-1; TRBD1 matches 9 bases. The trim removed 4 bases at V and 10 bases at J, leaving 8 bases unmatched. Germline V gene data show CDR1 as SGHNT and CDR2 as YYREEE (reference sequence). This CDR3 is built from 13 residues. The DNA of the CDR3 is TGTGCCAGCAGCAGGACAGGGGACGTTGGAGCTTTCTTT. It specifies CASSRTGDVGAFF.

CDR3 DNA sequence: TGTGCCACCAGCAGAGGGACTAGCGGGGGGTTAAACGAGCAGTACTTC. This sequence encodes CATSRGTSGGLNEQYF. The chain combines TRBV15 with TRBJ2-7; TRBD2 aligns across 14 bases. The CDR3 totals 16 residues. The germline V gene has CDR1 LNHNV and CDR2 YYDKDF (reference sequence). Unmatched junction bases numbered 4, after V lost 1 base and J lost 5 bases.

This sequence joins TRBV4-1 and TRBJ2-2; 14 bases fit TRBD2. The junction had 8 bases not matched to a gene; V was cut back by 4 bases and J by 7 bases. Germline V gives CDR1 MGHRA, CDR2 YSYEKL. This CDR3 is built from 17 residues. CDR3 amino acids: CASSRLGLAGGGGELFF. CDR3 in DNA: TGCGCCAGCAGCCGGTTAGGACTAGCGGGGGGCGGCGGGGAGCTGTTTTTT.

J is TRBJ1-2 and V is TRBV2; 8 positions match TRBD1. V shed 0 bases and J 4 bases; nucleotides not matched to a gene: 10. The CDR3 has 17 residues. Per germline, CDR1 SNHLY and CDR2 FYNNEI. The chain's CDR3 is CASSEALSRGQGYGYTF. CDR3 DNA sequence: TGTGCCAGCAGTGAAGCGTTATCCAGGGGGCAAGGCTATGGCTACACCTTC.